The rows below give T cell receptor beta chains drawn from one sample of a study of monozygotic twins with inflammatory bowel disease. TCRdb derives one entry per CDR3 protein from the 5' RACE reads, leaving out DNA. In all, the sample yields 110,000 to 150,000 distinct CDR3 sequences. Source material: blood. These receptors were obtained from a human donor with ulcerative colitis or Crohn's disease, or a healthy co-twin of an affected twin (not recorded which). Each CDR3 is given with its conserved first and last residue. The order of the fields is J gene, V gene, CDR3 protein.

j_gene: TRBJ2-3
v_gene: TRBV2
CDR3aa: CASSVLESTDTQYF

j_gene: TRBJ2-5
v_gene: TRBV10-3
CDR3aa: CAISENYGTSGESETQYF

j_gene: TRBJ2-5
v_gene: TRBV28
CDR3aa: CASSSSIAGRRETQYF

j_gene: TRBJ1-1
v_gene: TRBV28
CDR3aa: CASSLIRASTEAFF

j_gene: TRBJ2-1
v_gene: TRBV30
CDR3aa: CAWSVGGVREQFF

j_gene: TRBJ2-3
v_gene: TRBV9
CDR3aa: CASSVAGAGGDTQYF

j_gene: TRBJ2-4
v_gene: TRBV6-6
CDR3aa: CASSYSTQNIQYF

j_gene: TRBJ2-7
v_gene: TRBV12-3/TRBV12-4
CDR3aa: CASSLTRNNYEQYF

j_gene: TRBJ2-1
v_gene: TRBV14
CDR3aa: CASSQGSYGRGNEQFF

j_gene: TRBJ1-1
v_gene: TRBV28
CDR3aa: CASSLGVGQAFF

j_gene: TRBJ2-2
v_gene: TRBV20-1
CDR3aa: CSADPLSTGELFF

j_gene: TRBJ1-4
v_gene: TRBV29-1
CDR3aa: CSVETGEKLFF

j_gene: TRBJ1-1
v_gene: TRBV27
CDR3aa: CASSWAGNTEAFF

j_gene: TRBJ1-2
v_gene: TRBV28
CDR3aa: CASSLLGFYGYTF

j_gene: TRBJ2-5
v_gene: TRBV7-8
CDR3aa: CASSSLVGTAQETQYF

j_gene: TRBJ2-5
v_gene: TRBV7-9
CDR3aa: CAISHTGRGETQYF

j_gene: TRBJ1-1
v_gene: TRBV5-1
CDR3aa: CASSKRTEAFF

j_gene: TRBJ1-3
v_gene: TRBV2
CDR3aa: CASSNLDSVGNTIYF

j_gene: TRBJ2-5
v_gene: TRBV20-1
CDR3aa: CSARDPIRGSQETQYF

j_gene: TRBJ2-2
v_gene: TRBV10-3
CDR3aa: CAISEGKRGTDTGELFF

j_gene: TRBJ2-1
v_gene: TRBV5-1
CDR3aa: CASSLGGLAGVYNEQFF

j_gene: TRBJ2-1
v_gene: TRBV9
CDR3aa: CASSVAREQFF

j_gene: TRBJ2-5
v_gene: TRBV6-6
CDR3aa: CASSYLAGETQYF

j_gene: TRBJ1-5
v_gene: TRBV18
CDR3aa: CASSSSGSGQPQHF

j_gene: TRBJ2-6
v_gene: TRBV20-1
CDR3aa: CSATGTHGANVLTF

j_gene: TRBJ2-1
v_gene: TRBV6-5
CDR3aa: CASSYSVASGDLRENEQFF

j_gene: TRBJ2-1
v_gene: TRBV15
CDR3aa: CATSRAYSSEQFF

j_gene: TRBJ2-1
v_gene: TRBV20-1
CDR3aa: CSARDQTRVDEQFF

j_gene: TRBJ1-6
v_gene: TRBV15
CDR3aa: CATSRDGVFSSYNSPLHF

j_gene: TRBJ2-6
v_gene: TRBV5-1
CDR3aa: CASSLGVAGASGANVLTF

j_gene: TRBJ1-2
v_gene: TRBV5-1
CDR3aa: CASSLVLGTNYGYTF

j_gene: TRBJ2-7
v_gene: TRBV7-2
CDR3aa: CASSVRTGGLYEQYF

j_gene: TRBJ2-1
v_gene: TRBV12-3/TRBV12-4
CDR3aa: CASSLAIDREDEQFF

j_gene: TRBJ1-5
v_gene: TRBV5-5
CDR3aa: CASSKWTGVDQPQHF

j_gene: TRBJ1-4
v_gene: TRBV27
CDR3aa: CASSLQFATNEKLFF

j_gene: TRBJ1-5
v_gene: TRBV19
CDR3aa: CASRGQGGGLGQHF

j_gene: TRBJ1-2
v_gene: TRBV28
CDR3aa: CASSLFPDRETF

j_gene: TRBJ2-7
v_gene: TRBV5-1
CDR3aa: CASSSGPGTDFSYEQYF

j_gene: TRBJ2-1
v_gene: TRBV27
CDR3aa: CASSPWIGGINNEQFF

j_gene: TRBJ1-4
v_gene: TRBV20-1
CDR3aa: CSARVSGGANEKLFF

j_gene: TRBJ2-7
v_gene: TRBV13
CDR3aa: CASSLAGTSASYEQYF

j_gene: TRBJ2-3
v_gene: TRBV7-2
CDR3aa: CASTYRGRTEDTQYF

j_gene: TRBJ2-7
v_gene: TRBV15
CDR3aa: CATSREGGTLSEQYF

j_gene: TRBJ2-5
v_gene: TRBV25-1
CDR3aa: CASRVWTEQETQYF

j_gene: TRBJ2-3
v_gene: TRBV7-2
CDR3aa: CASSLAGGDTQYF